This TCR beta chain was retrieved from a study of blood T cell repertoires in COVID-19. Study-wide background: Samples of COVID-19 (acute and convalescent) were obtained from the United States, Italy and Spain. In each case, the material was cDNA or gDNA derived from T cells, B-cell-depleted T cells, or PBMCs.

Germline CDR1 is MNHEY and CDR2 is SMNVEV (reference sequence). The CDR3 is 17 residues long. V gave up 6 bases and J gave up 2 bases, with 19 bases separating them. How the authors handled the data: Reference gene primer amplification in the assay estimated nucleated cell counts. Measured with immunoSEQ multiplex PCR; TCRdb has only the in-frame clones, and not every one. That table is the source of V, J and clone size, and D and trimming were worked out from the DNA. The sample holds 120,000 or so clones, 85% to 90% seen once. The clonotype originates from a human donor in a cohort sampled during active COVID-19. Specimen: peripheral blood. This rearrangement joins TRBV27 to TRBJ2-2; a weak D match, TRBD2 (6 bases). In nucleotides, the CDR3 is TGTGCCAGCAGCTCTAGCGTGGGGCCGGGAAACACCGGGGAGCTGTTTTTT. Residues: CASSSSVGPGNTGELFF.